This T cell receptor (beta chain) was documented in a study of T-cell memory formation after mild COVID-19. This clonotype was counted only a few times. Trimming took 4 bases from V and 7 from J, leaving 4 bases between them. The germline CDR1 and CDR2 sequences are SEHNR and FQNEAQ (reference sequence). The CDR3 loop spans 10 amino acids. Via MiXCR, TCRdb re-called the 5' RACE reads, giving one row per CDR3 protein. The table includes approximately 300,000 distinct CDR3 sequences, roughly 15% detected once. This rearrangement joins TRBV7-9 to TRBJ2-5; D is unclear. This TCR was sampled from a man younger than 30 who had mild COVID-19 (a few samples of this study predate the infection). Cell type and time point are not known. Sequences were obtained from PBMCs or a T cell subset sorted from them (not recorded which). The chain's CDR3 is CASSSGTQYF. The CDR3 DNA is TGTGCCAGCAGCTCCGGGACCCAGTACTTC. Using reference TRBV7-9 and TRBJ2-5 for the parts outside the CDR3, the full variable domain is DTGVSQNPRHKITKRGQNVTFRCDPISEHNRLYWYRQTLGQGPEFLTYFQNEAQLEKSRLLSDRFSAERPKGSFSTLEIQRTEQGDSAMYLCASSSGTQYFGPGTRLLVL.